Sequencing of this TCR beta chain was carried out in a study of blood T cell repertoires in COVID-19. Using immunoSEQ multiplex PCR, the repertoire was profiled, and TCRdb retains in-frame clones only, with some absent. The sample contains 60,000 or so clones, approximately 86% of which appear only once. Sample: peripheral blood. The clonotype comes from a woman in her seventies with active COVID-19.

CDR3 sequence: CAWSVQGGYTF. DNA of the CDR3: TGTGCCTGGAGTGTACAGGGTGGCTACACCTTC. This chain joins TRBV30 and TRBJ1-2; D may be TRBD1 (6 bases). This CDR3 is 11 amino acids long. Trimming cost V 0 bases and J 7 bases, with 6 bases left between them. The V gene's germline CDR1 is GTSNPN and CDR2 SVGIG (reference sequence). Using reference TRBV30 and TRBJ1-2 for the parts outside the CDR3, the full variable domain is SQTIHQWPATLVQPVGSPLSLECTVEGTSNPNLYWYRQAAGRGLQLLFYSVGIGQISSEVPQNLSASRPQDRQFILSSKKLLLSDSGFYLCAWSVQGGYTFGSGTRLTVV.